The rows below give T cell receptor beta chains drawn from one sample of a study of response to subunit inactivated influenza vaccine. TCRdb processed the RT-PCR reads anew with MiXCR; each CDR3 protein has one entry. The sample shows roughly 700,000 distinct CDR3 sequences, 15% to 17% of them seen only once. Sequencing was performed on PBMCs from blood, taken roughly 12 days after vaccination. These receptors originate from a man aged 50-59 years who received an inactivated influenza vaccine. The CDR3 runs from the conserved cysteine through the conserved F or W. The D gene is left open where the match is weak. A row's size may be missing; if present it is once, few, many or a size class.

size: once; D: TRBD2; V: TRBV6-1; J: TRBJ2-1; DNA: TGTGCCGTCGGCGGGGGGCGTCCATGGAATGAGCAGTTCTTC; CDR3: CAVGGGRPWNEQFF
size: .; D: TRBD1; V: TRBV4-3; J: TRBJ2-3; DNA: TGCGCCAGCAGCCCAACCCGGGGACACCCAGGGGGAGATACGCAGTATTTT; CDR3: CASSPTRGHPGGDTQYF
size: .; D: .; V: TRBV29-1; J: TRBJ2-2; DNA: TGCAGCGTCCTGGGTGGGACCGGGGAGCTGTTTTTT; CDR3: CSVLGGTGELFF
size: .; D: .; V: TRBV7-9; J: TRBJ2-1; DNA: TGTGCCAGCAGCCGTTCGACGGGAGAGCCAGGGAATGAGCAGTTCTTC; CDR3: CASSRSTGEPGNEQFF
size: few; D: TRBD2; V: TRBV12-3/TRBV12-4; J: TRBJ2-3; DNA: TGTGCCAGCAGCATAGCGGGAGGGTCCACAGATACGCAGTATTTT; CDR3: CASSIAGGSTDTQYF
size: few; D: TRBD1; V: TRBV5-1; J: TRBJ2-7; DNA: TGCGCCAGCAGCGGGACAGGGGGCCACTACGAGCAGTACTTC; CDR3: CASSGTGGHYEQYF
size: many; D: .; V: TRBV7-9; J: TRBJ2-3; DNA: TGTGCCAGCAGCTTACGGGGTCGCACAGATACGCAGTATTTT; CDR3: CASSLRGRTDTQYF
size: few; D: TRBD2; V: TRBV6-1; J: TRBJ2-1; DNA: TGTGCCAGCAGTAGCCGGACTAGCGGGGGGGGTGAGCAGTTCTTC; CDR3: CASSSRTSGGGEQFF
size: few; D: TRBD2; V: TRBV7-2; J: TRBJ2-3; DNA: TGTGCCAGCAGCCTAGGCAGGCTAGCGGGAACAGATACGCAGTATTTT; CDR3: CASSLGRLAGTDTQYF
size: .; D: TRBD1; V: TRBV7-6; J: TRBJ2-2; DNA: TGTGCCAGCAGGACAGGGGGCAGGTCCGGGGAGCTGTTTTTT; CDR3: CASRTGGRSGELFF
size: few; D: .; V: TRBV6-2/TRBV6-3; J: TRBJ2-1; DNA: TGTGCCAGCAGTTCCCCGGACGGGAAGAAGCAGTTCTTC; CDR3: CASSSPDGKKQFF
size: .; D: TRBD1; V: TRBV20-1; J: TRBJ2-7; DNA: TGCAGGGGGGACAGGGGTAAAGAGCAGTACTTC; CDR3: CRGDRGKEQYF
size: many; D: .; V: TRBV5-1; J: TRBJ2-5; DNA: TGCGCCAGCAGTAGACAGTTGACAGAGACCCAGTACTTC; CDR3: CASSRQLTETQYF
size: .; D: TRBD2; V: TRBV4-1; J: TRBJ2-7; DNA: TGCGCCAGCAGCCTAGAAACCGGGACTAGCACCTACGAGCAGTACTTC; CDR3: CASSLETGTSTYEQYF
size: .; D: TRBD1; V: TRBV11-2; J: TRBJ2-3; DNA: TGTGCCAGCAGCTTTCCAACAGCCCGGGCAGGGGGCGCAGATACGCAGTATTTT; CDR3: CASSFPTARAGGADTQYF
size: .; D: .; V: TRBV6-2/TRBV6-3; J: TRBJ1-1; DNA: TGTGCCAGCAGTTTCCGCCCTGACACTGAAGCTTTCTTT; CDR3: CASSFRPDTEAFF
size: .; D: .; V: TRBV6-2/TRBV6-3; J: TRBJ1-5; DNA: TGTGCCAGCAGTTGGAATAGGGCTAGGGAGTCGCAGCGCGGCAATCAGCCCCAGCATTTT; CDR3: CASSWNRARESQRGNQPQHF
size: .; D: TRBD2; V: TRBV3-1; J: TRBJ2-2; DNA: TGTGCCAGCAGCTGGGGACTAGCGGGGGCCGGGGAGCTGTTTTTT; CDR3: CASSWGLAGAGELFF
size: few; D: .; V: TRBV6-2/TRBV6-3; J: TRBJ2-1; DNA: TGTGCCAGCTGGTCCCCGCTAGCGAGAAACAATGAGCAGTTCTTC; CDR3: CASWSPLARNNEQFF
size: few; D: .; V: TRBV12-3/TRBV12-4; J: TRBJ2-2; DNA: TGTGCCAGCACCCCCGGGCCCGGGGAGCTGTTTTTT; CDR3: CASTPGPGELFF
size: few; D: TRBD2; V: TRBV7-3; J: TRBJ2-1; DNA: TGTGCCAGCAGCCCTCCCGGGACTAGCAATGAGCAGTTCTTC; CDR3: CASSPPGTSNEQFF
size: .; D: TRBD2; V: TRBV4-3; J: TRBJ2-3; DNA: TGCGCCAGCAGCCATTTGGGACTAGAAAGCACAGATACGCAGTATTTT; CDR3: CASSHLGLESTDTQYF
size: .; D: .; V: TRBV7-2; J: TRBJ2-1; DNA: TGTGCCAGCAGCCCCGGGGCCTCCGATGAGCAGTTCTTC; CDR3: CASSPGASDEQFF